The sequence of this T cell receptor beta chain was determined in a study of identical twins. Between the trimmed V and J ends, which lost 1 base and 3 bases, there was a span of 13 bases. This CDR3 region has 15 residues. Germline V gives CDR1 SGDLS, CDR2 YYNGEE. Notes on the study in general: Modeled out-of-frame TCR alpha sharing in monozygotic twins fell below observed levels.

This clonotype has only a few counts. Its antigen is undetermined. Each CDR3 protein gets one entry after TCRdb re-called the 5' RACE reads with MiXCR. The sample has around 1.7 million distinct CDR3 sequences, 25% to 35% seen once. Sequencing used cord blood. The sequence derives from a newborn girl in good health. J is TRBJ1-2 and V is TRBV9, with a possible D match to TRBD1 (5 bases). The CDR3 sequence is CASSVSAGLDYGYTF. CDR3 sequence (DNA): TGTGCCAGCAGCGTATCGGCAGGGTTGGACTATGGCTACACCTTC.